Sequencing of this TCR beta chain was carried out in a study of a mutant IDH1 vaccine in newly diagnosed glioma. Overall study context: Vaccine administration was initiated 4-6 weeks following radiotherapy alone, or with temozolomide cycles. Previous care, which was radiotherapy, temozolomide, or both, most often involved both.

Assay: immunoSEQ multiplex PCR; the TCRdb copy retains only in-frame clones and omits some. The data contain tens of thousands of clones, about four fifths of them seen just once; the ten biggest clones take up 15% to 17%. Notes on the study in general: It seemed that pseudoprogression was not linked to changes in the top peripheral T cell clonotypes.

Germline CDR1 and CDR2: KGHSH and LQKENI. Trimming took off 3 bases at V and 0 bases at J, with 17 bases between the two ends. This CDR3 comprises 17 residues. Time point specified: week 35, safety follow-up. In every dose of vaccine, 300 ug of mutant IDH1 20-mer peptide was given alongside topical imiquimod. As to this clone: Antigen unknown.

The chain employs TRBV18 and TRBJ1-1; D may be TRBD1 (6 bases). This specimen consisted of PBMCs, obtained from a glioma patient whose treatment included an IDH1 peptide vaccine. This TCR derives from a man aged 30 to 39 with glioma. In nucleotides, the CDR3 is TGTGCCAGCTCACCTCGAAACTCCGGGACAATGAACACTGAAGCTTTCTTT. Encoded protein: CASSPRNSGTMNTEAFF.